Presented here are 28 T cell receptor beta chains from one specimen sequenced in a study of blood T cell repertoires in COVID-19. Only in-frame clones appear in the TCRdb table, and some are missing; sequencing was by immunoSEQ multiplex PCR. The sample consists of about 140,000 clones, about four fifths of them appearing once. Source material: peripheral blood. The receptors here all came from a man in his 70s who had recovered from COVID-19.

This clone appeared a few times. Compared with germline, one end of the junction differs, possibly owing to a read error. The chain links TRBV2 to TRBJ1-1; D is perhaps TRBD1 (6 bases). In germline, CDR1 is SNHLY, CDR2 FYNNEI. This CDR3 has 14 residues. CDR3 sequence (DNA): TGTGCCAGCAGTCCCTACACGGGACACACCGAAGCTTTCTTT. Protein sequence: CASSPYTGHTEAFF.

This clone was picked up many times. The chain couples TRBV7-9 to TRBJ1-2; D is undetermined. V was cut by 6 bases and J by 3 bases, with 11 bases left in between. In germline, CDR1 is SEHNR, CDR2 FQNEAQ (reference sequence). This CDR3 region has 13 residues. DNA of the CDR3: TGTGCCAGCAGTTCCGAGGGTCACTATGGCTACACCTTC. Translated, it gives CASSSEGHYGYTF.

This chain connects TRBV2 to TRBJ2-7, with 10 bases identical to TRBD2. Germline lookup yields CDR1 SNHLY and CDR2 FYNNEI. The CDR3 is 18 residues long. The V segment lost 7 bases and the J segment 0 bases; nucleotides outside the gene matches: 15. Here the CDR3 DNA reads TGTGCCAGCATGAAGGGGGGGTACGGGACTAGCGACTCCTACGAGCAGTACTTC. Amino acid sequence: CASMKGGYGTSDSYEQYF.

Regarding this clone: The germline gene is not matched at one end of the junction; a read error may be the cause. The rearrangement links TRBV6-5 to TRBJ2-2, with D perhaps TRBD1 (6 bases). The CDR3 has 16 amino acids. Germline-derived CDR1 and CDR2 are MNHEY and SVGAGI. This CDR3 is CASSYSDSLYTGELFF. DNA of the CDR3: TGTGCCAGCAGCTACTCGGACAGCCTCTACACCGGGGAGCTGTTTTTT.

CDR3 nucleotides: TGTGCCAGCAGACCACAGGGAGGGAATTCACCCCTCCACTTT. This encodes CASRPQGGNSPLHF. The rearrangement uses TRBV6-5 and TRBJ1-6, with a possible D match to TRBD1 (6 bases). The CDR3 has 14 residues. Deletions cut 6 bases from V and 7 bases from J, with 13 bases between. In germline, CDR1 is MNHEY, CDR2 SVGAGI.

This clone was seen just once. The V and J genes are TRBV24-1 and TRBJ1-1; no clear D. The length of the CDR3 is 13 residues. Germline CDR1 and CDR2: KGHDR and SFDVKD. The germline V and J ends were trimmed by 3 bases and 8 bases, with 12 bases remaining between them. The CDR3 DNA reads as TGTGCCACCAGTGATATTGGCCGGGGAGAAGCTTTCTTT. It is translated as CATSDIGRGEAFF.

The genes are TRBV29-1 and TRBJ2-1; D uncertain. Germline V CDR1 and CDR2: SQVTM, ANQGSEA. This CDR3 has 11 amino acids. Trimming cost V 3 bases and J 8 bases, with 8 bases left between them. This CDR3 is CSVEEMDEQFF. CDR3 in DNA: TGCAGCGTTGAGGAGATGGATGAGCAGTTCTTC.

The V gene is TRBV7-8, the J gene TRBJ2-7; 7 nucleotides agree with TRBD2. The V and J ends lost 5 bases and 4 bases, in that order; junction bases with no gene match: 5. In germline, CDR1 is SGHVS, CDR2 FQNEAQ. CDR3 length equals 13 residues. This CDR3 is CASSKGTNYEQYF. The DNA of the CDR3 is TGTGCCAGCAGCAAAGGGACTAATTACGAGCAGTACTTC.

This rearrangement joins TRBV5-6 to TRBJ2-5; D is perhaps TRBD2 (6 bases). Trimming took off 6 bases at V and 7 bases at J, with 16 bases between the two ends. The CDR3 runs to 13 residues. Germline V gives CDR1 SGHDT, CDR2 YYEEEE. CDR3 DNA sequence: TGTGCCAGCACCCCCCCGTGGAGGGGGACCCAGTACTTC. This translates into CASTPPWRGTQYF.

This rearrangement joins TRBV4-1 to TRBJ1-2; D not certain. Germline V gene sequence: CDR1 MGHRA, CDR2 YSYEKL. The CDR3 extends over 15 amino acids. The V end lost 0 bases, the J end lost 8 bases, and 16 bases lay between the germline ends. The chain's CDR3 is CASSQDMASSRGYTF. The DNA for the CDR3 is TGCGCCAGCAGCCAAGATATGGCTTCCTCAAGAGGCTACACCTTC.

The V gene is TRBV29-1, the J gene TRBJ2-4; D may be TRBD2 (6 bases). V gave up 4 bases and J gave up 6 bases, with 13 bases separating them. The length of the CDR3 is 13 residues. Germline CDR1 is SQVTM and CDR2 is ANQGSEA. The CDR3 here is CSVAYTGLNIQYF. The CDR3 DNA sequence: TGCAGCGTTGCCTACACGGGACTAAACATTCAGTACTTC.

The chain combines TRBV27 with TRBJ1-1; 7 bases align to TRBD1. This CDR3 contains 13 residues. Trimming cost V 6 bases and J 5 bases; bases outside gene matches: 6. Germline values: CDR1 MNHEY, CDR2 SMNVEV (reference sequence). Written as DNA, the CDR3 is TGTGCCAGCAGCCTAGCAGGGGGTACTGAAGCTTTCTTT. It translates to CASSLAGGTEAFF.

This chain uses TRBV2 with TRBJ1-2; 8 nucleotides match TRBD1. Germline assignment: CDR1 SNHLY and CDR2 FYNNEI. CDR3 length: 12 amino acids. V was clipped by 8 bases and J by 4 bases; unmatched bases: 3. CDR3 protein: CASGTGPYGYTF. As DNA, the CDR3 is TGTGCCAGCGGGACAGGCCCCTATGGCTACACCTTC.

The rearrangement joins TRBV10-3 to TRBJ1-2; D perhaps matches TRBD1 (6 bases). The CDR3 covers 16 residues. Trimming took off 2 bases at V and 6 bases at J, with 19 bases between the two ends. The germline V gene has CDR1 ENHRY and CDR2 SYGVKD. The DNA for the CDR3 is TGTGCCATCAGTGAGCCGCACAGGGTAAGGTTGGATGGCTACACCTTC. Its protein product is CAISEPHRVRLDGYTF.

This rearrangement joins TRBV15 to TRBJ1-1; D is unclear. This CDR3 comprises 14 residues. Germline V lookup: CDR1 LNHNV, CDR2 YYDKDF (reference sequence). Trimming shortened V by 0 bases and J by 4 bases, and 9 bases separated the two germline ends. This CDR3 reads CATSRDRGFTEAFF. The DNA for the CDR3 is TGTGCCACCAGCAGAGATAGAGGGTTCACTGAAGCTTTCTTT. The full variable domain, with the rest looked up from reference TRBV15 and TRBJ1-1, is DAMVIQNPRYQVTQFGKPVTLSCSQTLNHNVMYWYQQKSSQAPKLLFHYYDKDFNNEADTPDNFQSRRPNTSFCFLDIRSPGLGDTAMYLCATSRDRGFTEAFFGQGTRLTVV.

The rearrangement joins TRBV9 to TRBJ2-3; no clear D. V lost 3 bases and J 0 bases, leaving 14 bases between the germline ends. CDR3 length: 16 residues. Germline V gene lookup returns CDR1 SGDLS and CDR2 YYNGEE. The CDR3 DNA is TGTGCCAGCAGCGAATACCCCAGGATTAGCACAGATACGCAGTATTTT. The encoded protein is CASSEYPRISTDTQYF.

The rearrangement uses TRBV5-4 and TRBJ2-1, with 10 nucleotides matching TRBD2. V gave up 0 bases and J gave up 9 bases; unmatched junction bases: 6. CDR1 SGHNT and CDR2 YYREEE come from the germline V gene (reference sequence). The CDR3 is 15 amino acids. The CDR3 bases are TGTGCCAGCAGCTTGGATCTAGCGGGAGCAAGTGAGCAGTTCTTC. This codes for CASSLDLAGASEQFF.

CDR3 DNA: TGTGCCAGCAGCCTGGGGACTAGCGGGGCGGGGGAGACCCAGTACTTC. Protein product: CASSLGTSGAGETQYF. The chain employs TRBV11-3 and TRBJ2-5, with 13 bases identical to TRBD2. This CDR3 region has 16 residues. With 5 bases clipped from V and 5 bases from J, the junction kept 8 bases outside the gene matches. The V gene's germline CDR1 is SGHNT and CDR2 YENEEA.

This clone was seen a few times. The chain combines TRBV29-1 with TRBJ1-2; D might be TRBD1 (5 bases). This CDR3 has 13 residues. Trimming took 6 bases from V and 5 from J, leaving 16 bases between them. Looked up from germline, CDR1 is SQVTM and CDR2 is ANQGSEA. CDR3 loop: CSVGGGSGYGYTF. The CDR3 DNA reads as TGCAGCGTCGGTGGGGGGTCGGGGTATGGCTACACCTTC.

The rearrangement uses TRBV3-1 (or the pseudogene TRBV3-2) and TRBJ1-6; 10 bases align to TRBD1. The CDR3 covers 15 residues. V lost 3 bases and J lost 9; bases outside the gene matches: 5. Germline CDR1 and CDR2: LGHDT and YNNKEL (reference sequence). Written as DNA, the CDR3 is TGTGCCAGCAGCCAGCGGACAGGGGGGATTTCACCCCTCCACTTT. This codes for CASSQRTGGISPLHF.

The V and J genes are TRBV16 and TRBJ2-1, with D tentatively TRBD2 (6 bases). Germline CDR1 reads KGHSY; CDR2 reads FQNENV. Trimming removed 0 bases from V and 9 bases from J, with 12 bases in between. This CDR3 is 14 amino acids long. CDR3 in amino acids: CASSQSTGVSEQFF. The CDR3 DNA reads TGTGCCAGCAGCCAATCTACGGGAGTGAGTGAGCAGTTCTTC.

The chain uses TRBV18 and TRBJ2-1; 12 bases line up with TRBD1. Trimming cost V 1 base and J 9 bases; bases outside gene matches: 7. Germline V gene lookup returns CDR1 KGHSH and CDR2 LQKENI. CDR3 length: 16 residues. CDR3 in amino acids: CASSPRDRGLHVEQFF. CDR3 in DNA: TGTGCCAGCTCACCACGGGACAGGGGGCTTCATGTTGAGCAGTTCTTC.

The chain employs TRBV5-4 and TRBJ2-5; TRBD1 aligns across 8 bases. Trimming at V came to 0 bases and at J to 5 bases, leaving 3 bases not matched to a gene. CDR1 and CDR2 from the germline V gene are SGHNT and YYREEE (reference sequence). The CDR3 totals 14 residues. Here the CDR3 DNA reads TGTGCCAGCAGCTTGGTGACAGGGGCGGAGACCCAGTACTTC. It specifies CASSLVTGAETQYF.

The rearrangement joins TRBV3-1 (or the pseudogene TRBV3-2) to TRBJ2-5; 12 bases are a match to TRBD2. Unmatched junction bases numbered 5, after V lost 4 bases and J lost 2 bases. Germline CDR1 is LGHDT and CDR2 is YNNKEL (reference sequence). The CDR3 runs 16 residues. CDR3 sequence reads: CASSPETSGGQETQYF. The DNA of the CDR3 is TGTGCCAGCAGCCCAGAGACTAGCGGGGGACAAGAGACCCAGTACTTC.

V gene TRBV18 combines with J gene TRBJ1-3; D ambiguous. Germline CDR1 KGHSH, CDR2 LQKENI. The germline V and J ends were trimmed by 3 bases and 0 bases, with 6 bases remaining between them. The CDR3 consists of 14 residues. DNA of the CDR3: TGTGCCAGCTCACCCAGTCGCTCTGGAAACACCATATATTTT. It specifies CASSPSRSGNTIYF.

V and J are TRBV15 and TRBJ1-3; D unresolved. Germline V gene sequence: CDR1 LNHNV, CDR2 YYDKDF (reference sequence). With 0 bases removed from V and 6 bases from J, the gap between germline ends came to 12 bases. CDR3 length: 15 residues. Here the CDR3 reads CATSRDLGGENTIYF. CDR3 in DNA: TGTGCCACCAGCAGAGATCTAGGAGGAGAAAACACCATATATTTT.

The V and J genes are TRBV19 and TRBJ2-1, with D perhaps TRBD2 (7 bases). The germline CDR1 and CDR2 sequences are LNHDA and SQIVND (reference sequence). The CDR3 is 16 residues long. Trimming took 6 bases from V and 4 from J, leaving 19 bases between them. The chain's CDR3 is CASSWGGSGAYNEQFF. DNA for the CDR3: TGTGCCAGTAGCTGGGGGGGGTCGGGGGCTTACAATGAGCAGTTCTTC.

The chain uses TRBV4-1 and TRBJ2-7; the match to TRBD2 covers 11 bases. CDR3 length: 15 amino acids. The junction had 3 bases not matched to a gene; V was cut back by 2 bases and J by 3 bases. Germline CDR1 reads MGHRA; CDR2 reads YSYEKL. The CDR3 DNA reads as TGCGCCAGCAGCCAACTAGCGGGAGGATTCTACGAGCAGTACTTC. The encoded protein is CASSQLAGGFYEQYF.